This T cell receptor (beta chain) was observed in a study of blood T cell repertoires in COVID-19 (dated by TCRdb to the early 2020s). Regarding the complete study: Samples covering the acute and convalescent phases of COVID-19 were provided by collaborators in the United States, Italy and Spain. The prospective study material was composed of cDNA or gDNA derived from T cells, B-cell-depleted T cells, or PBMCs. The dataset comprised deeply sampled blood TCRbeta repertoires from subjects exposed to, actively infected with, or recovered from COVID-19. The repertoires were made available in a free public database intended to serve as a resource for research on the immune response to SARS-CoV-2. The samples were drawn from two sources: the first 160 participants of the ongoing ImmuneRACE study, and 1,000 to 1,500 subjects contributed by 6 global collaborators. Nearly every sample came with metadata listing a de-identified subject ID, COVID-19 status, age in years and sex. Where HLA class I and class II types were available, the types were taken from metadata supplied by the sample provider, not from assay-based typing. General conclusions and limits of the study: The quantity of clinical and demographic metadata differed by source and by participant and was supplied without curation.

Enrolling through a virtual design, the prospective study's participants ranged in age from roughly 18 to 90 years and lived across some 23 United States geographic areas. To assign participants to cohorts, the prospective study relied on clinical history that participants themselves reported in a screening survey and a study questionnaire. For ImmuneRACE Cohort 3, a participant was defined as recovered based on two consecutive negative NP/OP PCR tests, clearance by a healthcare professional, or resolution of symptoms. Mobile phlebotomists in the prospective study collected whole blood, serum and a nasopharyngeal or oropharyngeal swab from every participant. Additional blood draws and questionnaires over an approximately two-month period could optionally be provided by prospective study participants. Before DNA extraction, prospective study blood samples were shipped either frozen or at room temperature.

The immunoSEQ Assay, a bias-controlled multiplex PCR, was used to amplify TCRbeta CDR3 regions from genomic DNA. In the authors' own workflow: The number of nucleated cells in each sample was estimated from the amplification of reference gene primers within the assay. Sequence reads were collapsed and filtered to measure the absolute abundance of every unique TCRbeta CDR3 rearrangement. Productive Simpson clonality was computed per sample as the square root of Simpson's diversity index over productive rearrangements. The table was pulled from immuneACCESS by TCRdb, which kept in-frame rearrangements only. Such tables lose some clones; where checked, under half of the loss comes from unresolved V genes, and the rest has no known cause. The V and J calls and clone size are taken from that table; D and trimming were inferred from the DNA. The sample profile shows around 400,000 clones; about four fifths of them were found once. Jointly, the top ten make up about 5.4% of the sample.

Turning to this clone: Its antigen is still unknown. No qualities accompany the bases; no much larger clone lies one base away.

This clonotype originated in a woman in her forties or fifties who had recovered from COVID-19. The sequenced material came from PBMCs or T cells enriched from blood (not recorded which).

The CDR3 reads as follows: CASSPGLAGTDTQYF. Here is the DNA: TGTGCCAGCAGCCCGGGACTAGCGGGTACAGATACGCAGTATTTT. The chain is encoded by TRBV6-6 joined to TRBJ2-3, with TRBD2 matching 12 junction bases. V is pruned by 6 bases and J by 3 bases, leaving 4 bases of the junction without a gene match. Reading from cysteine to phenylalanine, the CDR3 counts 15 amino acids. Solely the CDR3 DNA is kept, with 45 bases framed from the first base. From a lookup of the germline V gene (reference sequence), CDR1 and CDR2 are MNHNY and SVGAGI.